This T cell receptor (beta chain) originates from a study of T-cell reconstitution after alpha-beta-depleted transplantation in children. This clonotype was found many times. The TCRbeta library incorporated unique molecular identifiers. Using its own MiXCR run on the PCR reads, TCRdb lists one record per CDR3 protein. The sample contains hundreds of thousands of distinct CDR3 sequences, more than 10% of which appear only once. The germline CDR1 and CDR2 sequences are SGHRS and YFSETQ. CDR3 length: 15 residues. Trimming cost V 0 bases and J 8 bases; bases outside gene matches: 10. The chain couples TRBV5-1 to TRBJ1-1; 7 bases line up with TRBD1. This specimen consisted of PBMCs, obtained from the stem cell graft. This clonotype was obtained from a human donor who donated a stem cell graft to a child with Fanconi anemia. The CDR3 nucleotides are TGCGCCAGCAGCTTGGGCGATTCAAGACAGGGCGAAGCTTTCTTT. Translated, it gives CASSLGDSRQGEAFF.